The 28 T cell receptor beta chains in this list originate from one sample, sequenced in a study of regulatory T cells in long-lasting Graves disease. Building the TCR beta libraries relied on iRepertoire HTBI primers, and CDR3 regions underwent Arm-PCR. TCRdb reprocessed the multiplex PCR reads via MiXCR and lists one record per CDR3 protein. The table has almost 450,000 distinct CDR3 sequences, about 17% seen once. Regarding time point: newly diagnosed GD, antithyroid drugs for less than 3 months. With RNA extracted from PBMCs as input, the TCR library was made. A further study also used this sample, focusing on T cells in Graves' hyperthyroidism and ophthalmopathy.

Sequenced material: peripheral blood mononuclear cells (PBMCs), taken at new diagnosis, from a patient treated with antithyroid drugs. Receptor source: a young woman with Graves disease.

The V call is TRBV3-1, the J call TRBJ1-4; D uncertain. CDR1 is LGHDT and CDR2 is YNNKEL in the germline V gene (reference sequence). The CDR3 loop spans 13 amino acids. V was trimmed by 3 bases and J by 8 bases, leaving 10 bases between them. CDR3 nucleotides: TGTGCCAGCAGCCACGGGGTTCGAGAAAAACTGTTTTTT. It yields the protein CASSHGVREKLFF.

This clonotype was seen many times. J is TRBJ1-2 and V is TRBV12-5; no definite D call. The CDR3 length is 15 residues. Germline values: CDR1 LGHNT, CDR2 FRNRAP. Deletions cut 0 bases from V and 8 bases from J, with 16 bases between. The CDR3 spells CASGLVPPRGGGYTF. The CDR3, as DNA: TGTGCTAGTGGTTTGGTACCCCCCCGCGGAGGGGGCTACACCTTC.

The rearrangement links TRBV29-1 to TRBJ2-2; D might be TRBD1 (6 bases). V gave up 0 bases and J gave up 1 base, with 9 bases separating them. The CDR3 is 15 amino acids. CDR1 is SQVTM, CDR2 ANQGSEA, per germline. CDR3 in DNA: TGCAGCGTTGAAGATTGGGGGCTGAACACCGGGGAGCTGTTTTTT. This translates into CSVEDWGLNTGELFF.

This clonotype was counted many times. V is TRBV12-3 or TRBV12-4 and J is TRBJ1-1, with D possibly being TRBD1 (5 bases). V lost 9 bases and J 1 base, leaving 9 bases between the germline ends. The CDR3 is 12 amino acids. CDR3 in amino acids: CASKQENTEAFF. The CDR3 DNA follows: TGTGCCAGTAAACAGGAGAACACTGAAGCTTTCTTT.

This clonotype has ten or more counts. This chain connects TRBV28 to TRBJ2-1, with no clear D. Germline CDR1 and CDR2: MDHEN and SYDVKM. The CDR3 sequence is 15 residues long. The V and J ends lost 3 bases and 0 bases respectively, with 9 bases between them. In DNA, the CDR3 is TGTGCCAGCAGTTTCAGGTTCCGCTCCTACAATGAGCAGTTCTTC. This encodes CASSFRFRSYNEQFF.

Ten or more counts support this clonotype. V usage is TRBV7-9 and J usage is TRBJ2-7; 11 nucleotides agree with TRBD2. The CDR3 runs 14 residues. CDR1 and CDR2 (germline): SEHNR, FQNEAQ (reference sequence). The V segment lost 4 bases and the J segment 5 bases; nucleotides outside the gene matches: 4. CDR3 sequence: CASSSGLAAHEQYF. DNA of the CDR3: TGTGCCAGCAGCTCGGGACTAGCGGCCCACGAGCAGTACTTC.

In regard to this clonotype: A far larger clone is one base from this, pointing to a likely read error. V and J are TRBV28 and TRBJ2-7; tentatively, D is TRBD2 (6 bases). The better agreement between TRBJ2-5 and the DNA end casts doubt on the J call. CDR3 size: 15 residues. Germline V lookup: CDR1 MDHEN, CDR2 SYDVKM. The CDR3 DNA is TGTGCCAGCAGTTTACCCCCGGGACTTAAAGAGACCCAGTACTTC. Translated, it gives CASSLPPGLKETQYF.

In its sample, this clonotype was seen once. A far larger clone is one base from this, pointing to a likely read error. The chain links TRBV15 to TRBJ2-7; D remains ambiguous. Judging by the DNA end, TRBJ2-1 fits better; the J call may be wrong. The CDR3 is made up of 15 amino acids. Germline V gene lookup returns CDR1 LNHNV and CDR2 YYDKDF (reference sequence). DNA for the CDR3: TGTGCCGCCCCGGCGCCCAACGGGTCCTACAATGAGCAGTTCTTC. It specifies CAAPAPNGSYNEQFF.

The chain recombines TRBV6-1 with TRBJ2-5; 12 bases agree with TRBD2. Per the germline V gene, CDR1 is MNHNS and CDR2 is SASEGT. The CDR3 spans 16 residues. The V gene end was trimmed by 6 bases and the J gene end by 3 bases; junction bases not matched to a gene: 8. Here the CDR3 DNA reads TGTGCCAGCAGGAGCACTAGCGGGAGGTTCAAAGAGACCCAGTACTTC. Translated: CASRSTSGRFKETQYF.

The sample holds many counts of this clonotype. The chain combines TRBV7-3 with TRBJ2-3, with 8 bases identical to TRBD2. Germline trimming cut 5 bases from V and 1 base from J; bases unmatched to any gene: 14. CDR3 length equals 18 residues. The germline gives CDR1 SGHTA, CDR2 FQGTGA. CDR3 protein: CASSPRALSGGRTDTQYF. As DNA, the CDR3 is TGTGCCAGCAGCCCCCGGGCCCTAAGCGGGGGCCGCACAGATACGCAGTATTTT.

Comment on this clonotype: A much larger clone differs by one base, so this may be a read error. The chain uses TRBV7-2 and TRBJ2-1; D might be TRBD1 (5 bases). CDR1 and CDR2 from the germline V gene are SGHTA and FQGNSA. V lost 5 bases, J lost 3 bases, and 17 bases lay in between. The CDR3 contains 16 residues. In nucleotides, the CDR3 is TGTGCCAGCAGCACAGGTGGCCCAGCGTACTACAATGAGCAGTTCTTC. Protein: CASSTGGPAYYNEQFF.

This clonotype has more than one count but fewer than ten. The rearrangement links TRBV20-1 to TRBJ2-1, with 9 bases fitting TRBD2. The CDR3 covers 20 residues. Germline-derived CDR1 and CDR2 are DFQATT and SNEGSKA (reference sequence). The junction had 19 bases not matched to a gene; V was cut back by 2 bases and J by 2 bases. CDR3 sequence (DNA): TGCAGTGCTAGATCCCATGGATGGCGGGAGGGCCCGGTCCCCTACAATGAGCAGTTCTTC. Amino acid sequence: CSARSHGWREGPVPYNEQFF.

The table lists this clonotype with many counts. The chain is built from TRBV11-2 and TRBJ1-4; 8 bases align to TRBD1. With 5 bases clipped from V and 2 bases from J, the junction kept 7 bases outside the gene matches. Germline lookup yields CDR1 SGHAT and CDR2 FQNNGV. The CDR3 has 16 residues. CDR3 nucleotide sequence: TGTGCCAGCAGCACTATCAGGGGGCCTACTAATGAAAAACTGTTTTTT. Protein sequence: CASSTIRGPTNEKLFF.

This chain uses TRBV10-3 with TRBJ2-7; D perhaps matches TRBD2 (5 bases). The germline V gene encodes CDR1 ENHRY and CDR2 SYGVKD. The V end lost 9 bases, the J end lost 6 bases, and 15 bases lay between the germline ends. The CDR3 covers 12 residues. CDR3 coding DNA: TGTGCCATTTCGTCGGGAACGGCCGAGCAGTACTTC. It encodes CAISSGTAEQYF.

This clonotype was picked up many times. The V call is TRBV20-1, the J call TRBJ2-1; maybe TRBD2 (6 bases). In germline, CDR1 is DFQATT, CDR2 SNEGSKA (reference sequence). This CDR3 is 13 amino acids long. Between the trimmed V and J ends, which lost 7 bases and 6 bases, there was a span of 16 bases. The CDR3 coding sequence is TGCAGTGTGGTGCGGGGACCCTTCAATGAGCAGTTCTTC. Amino acid sequence: CSVVRGPFNEQFF.

This clonotype was observed many times. The chain joins TRBV12-3 or TRBV12-4 to TRBJ2-1, with D unclear. This CDR3 region has 15 residues. V was trimmed by 4 bases and J by 3 bases, leaving 13 bases between them. The CDR3 reads CASSSSPESYNEQFF. CDR3 DNA sequence: TGTGCCAGCAGTTCCTCCCCAGAAAGCTACAATGAGCAGTTCTTC.

The sample holds many counts of this clonotype. V gene TRBV27 combines with J gene TRBJ1-1, with D perhaps matching TRBD1 (5 bases). V dropped 2 bases and J dropped 3 bases, with 13 bases sitting between them. CDR3 size: 15 residues. Germline V gene data show CDR1 as MNHEY and CDR2 as SMNVEV (reference sequence). CDR3 sequence (DNA): TGTGCCAGCAGTTTACCGGGGGGGAAATACACTGAAGCTTTCTTT. Amino acids: CASSLPGGKYTEAFF.

A remark on this clonotype: Without the conserved terminal phenylalanine or tryptophan, this CDR3 likely stems from a read error. The chain uses TRBV28 and TRBJ1-1; no definite D call. CDR1 is MDHEN and CDR2 is SYDVKM in the germline V gene. The CDR3 sequence is 11 residues long. V shed 6 bases and J shed 5 bases, with 7 bases lying between them. Here the CDR3 DNA reads TGTGCCAGCAGCCGAGGGACTGAAGCTTTCCTT. Its protein product is CASSRGTEAFL.

The sample holds many counts of this clonotype. This sequence joins TRBV20-1 and TRBJ2-7; 9 positions match TRBD2. Germline CDR1 DFQATT, CDR2 SNEGSKA (reference sequence). J gave up 2 bases and V 2 bases, and 4 bases lay outside the gene matches. The CDR3 covers 14 residues. The CDR3 nucleotides read TGCAGTGCTAGAACTAGCGGGCCTACCTACGAGCAGTACTTC. This gives the protein CSARTSGPTYEQYF.

This clonotype was seen repeatedly, ten times or more. V is TRBV27 and J is TRBJ2-2; 7 nucleotides align to TRBD2. Germline V gene sequence: CDR1 MNHEY, CDR2 SMNVEV (reference sequence). The V gene end was trimmed by 3 bases and the J gene end by 5 bases; junction bases not matched to a gene: 6. CDR3 size: 15 residues. CDR3 loop: CASSFAGVDTGELFF. The CDR3 nucleotides read TGTGCCAGCAGTTTCGCGGGAGTGGATACCGGGGAGCTGTTTTTT.

This clonotype has just a few counts. Just one base apart from a much larger clone, this may be a read error. The gene calls are TRBV3-1 and TRBJ2-1; the D is unclear. The V end lost 7 bases, the J end lost 10 bases, and 20 bases lay between the germline ends. The V gene's germline CDR1 is LGHDT and CDR2 YNNKEL (reference sequence). The CDR3 covers 14 residues. CDR3: CASKPTDGSYEQFF. In DNA, the CDR3 is TGTGCCAGCAAACCCACGGACGGATCCTACGAGCAGTTCTTC.

In regard to this clonotype: This may come from a read error, since a much larger clone is one base off. V and J are TRBV27 and TRBJ2-3; 12 bases are a match to TRBD2. The CDR3 covers 17 residues. The junction had 20 bases not matched to a gene; V was cut back by 8 bases and J by 11 bases. Germline V gene lookup returns CDR1 MNHEY and CDR2 SMNVEV (reference sequence). CDR3 in amino acids: CASRPISGTSGWAVQYF. The CDR3 nucleotides read TGTGCCAGCCGCCCAATCTCCGGGACTAGCGGGTGGGCGGTGCAGTATTTT.

This clonotype was detected only once. This clone may be a read error of a much larger clone one base away. The DNA for the CDR3 is TGTGCCAGCAGCCAAGATCCAGCGGGAGGAAACGAGCCGTACTTC. Translating it yields CASSQDPAGGNEPYF. J is TRBJ2-7 and V is TRBV3-1; 9 positions match TRBD2. CDR3 size: 15 residues. Looked up from germline, CDR1 is LGHDT and CDR2 is YNNKEL (reference sequence).

This clonotype has a handful of counts. The V and J genes are TRBV6-1 and TRBJ1-2; weak D call: TRBD1 (6 bases). Germline assignment: CDR1 MNHNS and CDR2 SASEGT. The V end was cut by 10 bases, the J end by 8 bases, with 20 bases between. This CDR3 is built from 13 residues. CDR3 sequence: CATTRTGGEGYTF. CDR3 DNA: TGTGCCACCACAAGAACCGGGGGCGAGGGCTACACCTTC.

There are many counts of this clonotype. The genes are TRBV12-3 or TRBV12-4 and TRBJ1-2; a possible D gene is TRBD1 (6 bases). The ends were cut back, 7 bases at V and 8 bases at J, with 20 bases in the middle. This CDR3 has 14 residues. CDR3 sequence reads: CASTHPDRLRGYTF. In DNA, the CDR3 is TGTGCCAGCACCCACCCGGACAGACTGCGCGGCTACACCTTC.

This clonotype has just a few counts. V and J are TRBV19 and TRBJ2-3, with unresolved D. The CDR3 runs to 13 residues. The V gene lost 3 bases and the J gene lost 0 bases, with 4 bases spanning the gap. In germline, CDR1 is LNHDA, CDR2 SQIVND (reference sequence). The CDR3 spells CASSIDSTDTQYF. For the CDR3, the DNA is TGTGCCAGTAGTATTGACAGCACAGATACGCAGTATTTT.

This clonotype was seen at least ten times. J is TRBJ2-1 and V is TRBV20-1, with 10 bases matching TRBD2. The V gene end was trimmed by 5 bases and the J gene end by 7 bases; junction bases not matched to a gene: 2. This CDR3 spans 12 amino acids. The V gene's germline CDR1 is DFQATT and CDR2 SNEGSKA (reference sequence). The CDR3 nucleotides read TGCAGTGCTGGACTAGCGGAGAATGAGCAGTTCTTC. This translates into CSAGLAENEQFF.

The V gene is TRBV2, the J gene TRBJ2-5; D may be TRBD1 or TRBD2 (6 bases each). Trimming took off 4 bases at V and 1 base at J, with 10 bases between the two ends. Germline-derived CDR1 and CDR2 are SNHLY and FYNNEI. The CDR3 extends over 14 amino acids. CDR3 bases: TGTGCCAGCAGTGTACAGGGAGGCCAAGAGACCCAGTACTTC. The encoded protein is CASSVQGGQETQYF.